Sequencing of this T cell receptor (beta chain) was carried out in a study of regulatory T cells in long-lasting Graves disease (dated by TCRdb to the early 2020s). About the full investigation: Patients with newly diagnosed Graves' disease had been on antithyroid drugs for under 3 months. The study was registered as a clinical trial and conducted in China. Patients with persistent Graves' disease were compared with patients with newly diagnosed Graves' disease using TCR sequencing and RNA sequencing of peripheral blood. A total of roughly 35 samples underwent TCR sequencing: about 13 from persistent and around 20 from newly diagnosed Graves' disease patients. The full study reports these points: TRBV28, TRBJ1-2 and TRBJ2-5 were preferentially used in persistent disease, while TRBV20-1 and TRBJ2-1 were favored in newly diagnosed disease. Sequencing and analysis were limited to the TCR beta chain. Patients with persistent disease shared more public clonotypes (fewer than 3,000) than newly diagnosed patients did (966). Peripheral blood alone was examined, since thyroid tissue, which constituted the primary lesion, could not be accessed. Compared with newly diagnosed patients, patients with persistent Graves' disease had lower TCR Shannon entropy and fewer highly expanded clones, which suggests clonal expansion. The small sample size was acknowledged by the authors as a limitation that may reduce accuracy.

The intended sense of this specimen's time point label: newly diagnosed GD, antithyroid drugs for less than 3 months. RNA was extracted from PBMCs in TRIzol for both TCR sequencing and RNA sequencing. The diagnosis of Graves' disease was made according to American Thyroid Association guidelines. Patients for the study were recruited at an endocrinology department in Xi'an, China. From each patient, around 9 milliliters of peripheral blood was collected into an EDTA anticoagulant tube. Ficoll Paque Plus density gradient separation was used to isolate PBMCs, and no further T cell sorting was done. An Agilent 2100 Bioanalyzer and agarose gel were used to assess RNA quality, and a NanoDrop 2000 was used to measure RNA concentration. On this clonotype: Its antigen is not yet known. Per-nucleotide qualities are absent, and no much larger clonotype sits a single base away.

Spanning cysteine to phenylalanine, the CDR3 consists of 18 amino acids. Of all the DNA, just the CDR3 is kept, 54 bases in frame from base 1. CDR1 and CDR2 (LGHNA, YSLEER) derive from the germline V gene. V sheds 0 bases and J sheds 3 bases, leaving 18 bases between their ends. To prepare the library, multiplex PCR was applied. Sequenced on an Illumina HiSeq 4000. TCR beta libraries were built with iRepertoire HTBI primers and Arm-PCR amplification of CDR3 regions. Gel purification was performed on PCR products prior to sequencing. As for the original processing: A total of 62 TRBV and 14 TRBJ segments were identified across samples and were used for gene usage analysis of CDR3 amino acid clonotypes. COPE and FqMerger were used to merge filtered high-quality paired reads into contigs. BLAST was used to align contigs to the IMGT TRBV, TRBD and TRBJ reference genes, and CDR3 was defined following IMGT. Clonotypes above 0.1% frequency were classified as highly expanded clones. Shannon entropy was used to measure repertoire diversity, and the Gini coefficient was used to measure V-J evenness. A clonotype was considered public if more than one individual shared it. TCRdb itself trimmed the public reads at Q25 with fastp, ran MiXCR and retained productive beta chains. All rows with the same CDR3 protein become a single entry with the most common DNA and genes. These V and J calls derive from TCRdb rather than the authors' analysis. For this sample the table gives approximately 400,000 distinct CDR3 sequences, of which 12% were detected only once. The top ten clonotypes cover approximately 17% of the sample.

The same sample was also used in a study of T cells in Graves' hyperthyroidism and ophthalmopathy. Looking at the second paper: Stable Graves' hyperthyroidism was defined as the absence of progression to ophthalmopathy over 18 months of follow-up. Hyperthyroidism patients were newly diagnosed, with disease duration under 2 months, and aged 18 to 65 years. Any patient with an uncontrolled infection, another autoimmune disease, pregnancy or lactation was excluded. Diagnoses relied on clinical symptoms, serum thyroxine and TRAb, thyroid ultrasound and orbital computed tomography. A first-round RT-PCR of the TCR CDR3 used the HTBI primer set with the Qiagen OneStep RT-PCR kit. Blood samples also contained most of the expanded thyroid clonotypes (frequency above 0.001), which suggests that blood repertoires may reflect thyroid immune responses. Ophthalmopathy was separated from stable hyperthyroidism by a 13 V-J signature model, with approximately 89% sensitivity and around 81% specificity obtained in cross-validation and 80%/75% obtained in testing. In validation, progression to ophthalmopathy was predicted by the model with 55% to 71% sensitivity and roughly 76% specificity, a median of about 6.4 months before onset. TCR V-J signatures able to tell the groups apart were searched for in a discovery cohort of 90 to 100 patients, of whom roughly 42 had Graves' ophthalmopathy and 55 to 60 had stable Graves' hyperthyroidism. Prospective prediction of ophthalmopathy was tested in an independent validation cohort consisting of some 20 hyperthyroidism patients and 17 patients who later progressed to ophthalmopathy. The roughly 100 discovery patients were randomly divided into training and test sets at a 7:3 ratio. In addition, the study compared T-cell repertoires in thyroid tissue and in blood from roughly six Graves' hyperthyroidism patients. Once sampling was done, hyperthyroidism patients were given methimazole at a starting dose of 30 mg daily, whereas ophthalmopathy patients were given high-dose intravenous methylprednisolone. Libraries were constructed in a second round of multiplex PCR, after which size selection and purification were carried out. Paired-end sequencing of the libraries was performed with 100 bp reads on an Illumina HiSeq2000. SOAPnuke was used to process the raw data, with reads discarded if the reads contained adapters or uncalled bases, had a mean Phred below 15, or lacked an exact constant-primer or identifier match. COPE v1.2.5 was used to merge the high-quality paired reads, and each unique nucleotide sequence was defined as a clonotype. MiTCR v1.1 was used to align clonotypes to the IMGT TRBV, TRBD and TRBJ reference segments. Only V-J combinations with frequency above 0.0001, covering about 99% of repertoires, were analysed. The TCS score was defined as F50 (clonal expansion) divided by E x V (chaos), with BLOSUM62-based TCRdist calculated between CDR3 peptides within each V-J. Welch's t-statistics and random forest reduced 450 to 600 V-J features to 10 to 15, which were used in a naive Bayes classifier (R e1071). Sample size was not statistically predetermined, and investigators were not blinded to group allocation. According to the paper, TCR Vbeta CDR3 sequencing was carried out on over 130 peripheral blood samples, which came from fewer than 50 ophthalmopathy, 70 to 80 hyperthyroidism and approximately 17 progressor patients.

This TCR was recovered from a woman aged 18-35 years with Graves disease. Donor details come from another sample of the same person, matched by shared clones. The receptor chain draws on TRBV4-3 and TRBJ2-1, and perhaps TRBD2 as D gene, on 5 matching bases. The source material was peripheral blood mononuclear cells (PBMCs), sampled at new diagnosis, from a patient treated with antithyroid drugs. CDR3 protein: CASSQDLRLAANYNEQFF. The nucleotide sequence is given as TGCGCCAGCAGCCAAGATCTGAGGCTAGCAGCCAACTACAATGAGCAGTTCTTC.